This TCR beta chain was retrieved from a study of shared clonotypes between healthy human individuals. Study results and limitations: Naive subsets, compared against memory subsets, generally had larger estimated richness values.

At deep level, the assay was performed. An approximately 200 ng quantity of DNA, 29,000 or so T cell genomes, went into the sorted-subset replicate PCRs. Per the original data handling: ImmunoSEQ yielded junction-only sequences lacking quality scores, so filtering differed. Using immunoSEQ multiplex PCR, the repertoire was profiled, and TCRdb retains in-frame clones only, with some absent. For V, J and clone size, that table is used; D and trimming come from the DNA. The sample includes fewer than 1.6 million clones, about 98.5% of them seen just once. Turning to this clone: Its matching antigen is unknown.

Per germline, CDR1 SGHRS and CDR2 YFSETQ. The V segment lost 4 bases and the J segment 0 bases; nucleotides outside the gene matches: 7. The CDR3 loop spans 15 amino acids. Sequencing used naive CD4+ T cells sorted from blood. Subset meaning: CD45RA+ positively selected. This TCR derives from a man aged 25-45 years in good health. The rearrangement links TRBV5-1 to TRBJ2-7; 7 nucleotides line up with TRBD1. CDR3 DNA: TGCGCCAGCAGCATAGGGACAGCCCCCTCCTACGAGCAGTACTTC. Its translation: CASSIGTAPSYEQYF.